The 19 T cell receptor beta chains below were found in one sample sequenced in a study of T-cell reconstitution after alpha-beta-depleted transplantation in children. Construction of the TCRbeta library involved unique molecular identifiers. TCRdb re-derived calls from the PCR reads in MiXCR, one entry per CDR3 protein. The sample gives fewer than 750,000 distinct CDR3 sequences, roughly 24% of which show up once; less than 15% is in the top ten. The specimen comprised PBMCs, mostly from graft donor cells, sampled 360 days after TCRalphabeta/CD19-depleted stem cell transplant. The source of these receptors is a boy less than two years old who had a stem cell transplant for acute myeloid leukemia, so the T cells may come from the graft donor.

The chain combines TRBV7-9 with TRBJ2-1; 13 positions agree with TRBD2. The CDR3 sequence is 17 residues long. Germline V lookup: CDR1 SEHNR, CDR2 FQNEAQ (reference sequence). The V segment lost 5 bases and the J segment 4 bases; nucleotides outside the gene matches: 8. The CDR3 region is CASSPRLAGGQYNEQFF. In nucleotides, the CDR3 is TGTGCCAGCAGCCCCCGACTAGCGGGGGGCCAGTACAATGAGCAGTTCTTC.

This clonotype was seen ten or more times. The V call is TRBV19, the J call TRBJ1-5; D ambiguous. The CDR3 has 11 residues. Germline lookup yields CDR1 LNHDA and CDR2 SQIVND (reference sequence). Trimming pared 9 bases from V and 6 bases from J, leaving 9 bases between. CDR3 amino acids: CASGWVQPQHF. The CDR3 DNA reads TGTGCCAGCGGGTGGGTTCAGCCCCAGCATTTT.

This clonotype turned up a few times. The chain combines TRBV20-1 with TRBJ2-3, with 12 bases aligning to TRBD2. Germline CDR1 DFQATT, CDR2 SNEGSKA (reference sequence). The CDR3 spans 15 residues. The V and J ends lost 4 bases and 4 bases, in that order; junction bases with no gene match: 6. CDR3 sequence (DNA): TGCAGTGCTAATCCTAGCGGGGGGGCGCCAGATACGCAGTATTTT. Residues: CSANPSGGAPDTQYF.

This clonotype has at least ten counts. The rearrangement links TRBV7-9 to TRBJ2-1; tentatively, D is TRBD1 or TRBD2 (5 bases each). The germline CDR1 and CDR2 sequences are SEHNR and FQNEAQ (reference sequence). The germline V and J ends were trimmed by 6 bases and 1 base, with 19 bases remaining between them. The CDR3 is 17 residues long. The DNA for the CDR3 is TGTGCCAGCAGAGATAGTGACAGAGGGGTTTCCTACAATGAGCAGTTCTTC. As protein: CASRDSDRGVSYNEQFF.

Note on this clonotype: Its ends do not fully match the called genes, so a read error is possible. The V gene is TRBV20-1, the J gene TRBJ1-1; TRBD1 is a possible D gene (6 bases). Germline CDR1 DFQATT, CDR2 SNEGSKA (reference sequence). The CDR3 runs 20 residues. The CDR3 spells CCARANRTGTIWPMNTEAFF. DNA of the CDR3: TGCTGTGCTAGAGCAAACCGAACCGGGACAATTTGGCCAATGAACACTGAAGCTTTCTTT.

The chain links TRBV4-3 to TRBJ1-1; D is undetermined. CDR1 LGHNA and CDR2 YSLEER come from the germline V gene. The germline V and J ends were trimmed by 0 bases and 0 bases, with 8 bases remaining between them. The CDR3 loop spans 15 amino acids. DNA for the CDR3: TGCGCCAGCAGCCAAGATATTAGTCTGAACACTGAAGCTTTCTTT. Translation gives CASSQDISLNTEAFF.

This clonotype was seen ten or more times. The CDR3 here is CASSKSGLTSTGELFF. As DNA, the CDR3 is TGTGCCAGCAGCAAATCCGGGCTCACGAGTACCGGGGAGCTGTTTTTT. The chain has TRBV21-1 and TRBJ2-2. TRBV21-1 is termed a pseudogene. The CDR3 extends over 16 amino acids.

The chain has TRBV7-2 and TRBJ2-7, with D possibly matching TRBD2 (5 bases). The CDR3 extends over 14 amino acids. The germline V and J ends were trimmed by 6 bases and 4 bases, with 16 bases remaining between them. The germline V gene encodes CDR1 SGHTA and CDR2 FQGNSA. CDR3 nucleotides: TGTGCCAGCAGGCCCACGGGGAACGGGTACGAGCAGTACTTC. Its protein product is CASRPTGNGYEQYF.

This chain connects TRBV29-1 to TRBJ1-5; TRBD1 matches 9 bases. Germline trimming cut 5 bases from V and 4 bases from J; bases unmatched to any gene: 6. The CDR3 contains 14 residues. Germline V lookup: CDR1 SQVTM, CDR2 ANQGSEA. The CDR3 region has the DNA TGCAGCGTTAGGGGACAGGGCCAAAATCAGCCCCAGCATTTT. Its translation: CSVRGQGQNQPQHF.

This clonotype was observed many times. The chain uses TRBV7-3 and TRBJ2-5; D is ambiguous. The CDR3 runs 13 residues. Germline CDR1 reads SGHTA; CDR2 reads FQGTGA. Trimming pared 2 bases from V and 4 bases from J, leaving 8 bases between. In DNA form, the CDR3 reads TGTGCCAGCAGCTTAGGTGCTAGAGAGACCCAGTACTTC. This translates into CASSLGARETQYF.

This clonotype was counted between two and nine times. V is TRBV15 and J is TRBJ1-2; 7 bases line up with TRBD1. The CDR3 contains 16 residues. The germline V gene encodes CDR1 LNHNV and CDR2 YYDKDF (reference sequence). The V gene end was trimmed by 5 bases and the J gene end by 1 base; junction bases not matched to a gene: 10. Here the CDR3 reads CATSSRTGNYNYGYTF. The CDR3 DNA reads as TGTGCCACCAGCTCAAGGACAGGCAACTATAACTATGGCTACACCTTC.

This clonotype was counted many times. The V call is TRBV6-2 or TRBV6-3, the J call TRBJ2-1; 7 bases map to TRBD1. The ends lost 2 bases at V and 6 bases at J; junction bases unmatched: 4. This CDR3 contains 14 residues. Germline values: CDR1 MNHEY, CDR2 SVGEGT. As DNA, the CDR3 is TGTGCCAGCAGTTACCCGACAGGGCGCAATGAGCAGTTCTTC. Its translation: CASSYPTGRNEQFF.

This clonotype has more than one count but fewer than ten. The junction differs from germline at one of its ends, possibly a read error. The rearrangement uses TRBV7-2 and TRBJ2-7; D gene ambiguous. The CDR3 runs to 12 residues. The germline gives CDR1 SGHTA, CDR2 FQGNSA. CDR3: CASSLENYGQYF. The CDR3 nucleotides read TGTGCCAGCAGCTTAGAAAACTACGGGCAGTACTTC.

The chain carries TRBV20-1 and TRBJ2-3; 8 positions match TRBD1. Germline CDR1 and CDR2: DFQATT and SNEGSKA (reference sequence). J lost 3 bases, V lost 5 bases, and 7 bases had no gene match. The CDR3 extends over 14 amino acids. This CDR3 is CSAPRTGWTDTQYF. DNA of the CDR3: TGCAGTGCTCCCCGGACAGGGTGGACAGATACGCAGTATTTT.

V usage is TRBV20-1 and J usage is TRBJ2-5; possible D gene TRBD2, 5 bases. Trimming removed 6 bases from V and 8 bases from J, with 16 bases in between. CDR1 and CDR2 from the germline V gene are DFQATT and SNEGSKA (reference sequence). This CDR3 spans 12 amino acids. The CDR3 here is CSARGPLATQYF. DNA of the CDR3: TGCAGTGCCCGAGGGCCACTGGCAACCCAGTACTTC.

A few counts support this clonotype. The CDR3 sequence: CASSPPGPSTDTQYF. As DNA, the CDR3 is TGTGCCAGCTCACCACCGGGGCCTAGCACAGATACGCAGTATTTT. The chain employs TRBV18 and TRBJ2-3, with D possibly matching TRBD1 (5 bases). The CDR3 is 15 amino acids. Germline CDR1 is KGHSH and CDR2 is LQKENI. The V and J ends lost 0 bases and 0 bases respectively, with 7 bases between them.

The CDR3 DNA reads TGTGCCAGCAGTTCCTACAGGGTCTACGAGCAGTACGTC. It yields the protein CASSSYRVYEQYV. This chain joins TRBV28 and TRBJ2-7, with D perhaps TRBD1 (6 bases). V lost 4 bases and J lost 3, with 10 bases in between. The CDR3 contains 13 residues. The germline CDR1 and CDR2 sequences are MDHEN and SYDVKM.

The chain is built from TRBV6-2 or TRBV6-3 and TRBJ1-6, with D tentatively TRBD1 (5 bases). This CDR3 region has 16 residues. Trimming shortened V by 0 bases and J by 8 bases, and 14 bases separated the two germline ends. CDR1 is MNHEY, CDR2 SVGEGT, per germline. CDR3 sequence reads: CASSYSLGTRDSPLHF. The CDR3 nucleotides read TGTGCCAGCAGTTACTCTCTCGGGACCCGCGATTCACCCCTCCACTTT.

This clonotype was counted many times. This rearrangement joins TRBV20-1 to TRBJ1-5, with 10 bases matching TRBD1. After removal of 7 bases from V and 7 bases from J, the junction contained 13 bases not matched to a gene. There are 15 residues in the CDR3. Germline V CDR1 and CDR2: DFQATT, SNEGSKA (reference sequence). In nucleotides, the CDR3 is TGCAGTGTCCTGCCGGGACAGGGGATTGAGCAGCCCCAGCATTTT. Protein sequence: CSVLPGQGIEQPQHF.